This TCR beta chain was profiled in a study of post-analysis software for immune sequencing data. Turning to the study itself: Disease trajectories encompassed relapsing-remitting, secondary progressive and progressive-relapsing multiple sclerosis. General study findings and limits: Diversity measured as normalized Chao1 was significantly lower in multiple sclerosis patients than in controls. In patients, 4 to 6 TRBV segments were more frequent than in controls, with TRBV5-6, TRBV5-1 and TRBV20-1 among them.

The CDR3 contains 14 residues. Per the germline V gene, CDR1 is LNHNV and CDR2 is YYDKDF (reference sequence). Carried by the TCR beta cDNA libraries were unique molecular identifiers. A population of roughly 1 to 11 million T cells gave rise to about 500,000 cDNA molecules. TCRdb re-called the PCR reads through MiXCR, storing one row per CDR3 protein. Of around 500,000 distinct CDR3 sequences in the sample, roughly 34% were seen once. Only a few counts were recorded for this clonotype. No antigen is known for it. This chain joins TRBV15 and TRBJ1-2; possible D gene TRBD1, 5 bases. The TCR was taken from a girl under 18 with multiple sclerosis. Sequencing used blood. The chain's CDR3 is CALPVAGPGYGYTF. CDR3 bases: TGTGCTTTACCAGTTGCGGGGCCGGGGTATGGCTACACCTTC.